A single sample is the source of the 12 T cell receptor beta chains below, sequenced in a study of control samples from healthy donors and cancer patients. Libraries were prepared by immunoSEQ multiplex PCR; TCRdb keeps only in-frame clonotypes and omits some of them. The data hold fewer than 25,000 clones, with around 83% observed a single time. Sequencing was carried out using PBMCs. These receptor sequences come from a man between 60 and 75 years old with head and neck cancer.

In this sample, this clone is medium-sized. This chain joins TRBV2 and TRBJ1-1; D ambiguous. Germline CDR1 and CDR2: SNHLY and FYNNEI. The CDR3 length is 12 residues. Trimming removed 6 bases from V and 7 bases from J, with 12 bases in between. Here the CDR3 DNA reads TGTGCCAGCAGAACCGGGCCTTTTGAAGCTTTCTTT. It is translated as CASRTGPFEAFF.

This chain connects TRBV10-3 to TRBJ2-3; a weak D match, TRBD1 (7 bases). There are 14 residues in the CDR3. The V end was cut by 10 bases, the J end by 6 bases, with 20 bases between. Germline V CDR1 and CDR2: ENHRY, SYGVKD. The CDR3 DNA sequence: TGTGCCACCAGGGGGGCTAGCGTCACTGATACGCAGTATTTT. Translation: CATRGASVTDTQYF.

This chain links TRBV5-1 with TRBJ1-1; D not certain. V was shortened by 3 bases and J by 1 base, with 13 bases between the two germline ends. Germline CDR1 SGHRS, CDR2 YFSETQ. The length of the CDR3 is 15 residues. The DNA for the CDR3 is TGCGCCAGCAGCTCCCAATCCATTTCGAACACTGAAGCTTTCTTT. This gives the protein CASSSQSISNTEAFF.

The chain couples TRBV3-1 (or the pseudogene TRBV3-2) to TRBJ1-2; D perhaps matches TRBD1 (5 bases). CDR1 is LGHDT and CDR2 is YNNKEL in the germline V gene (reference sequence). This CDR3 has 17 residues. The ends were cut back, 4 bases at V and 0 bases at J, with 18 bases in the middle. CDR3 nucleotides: TGTGCCAGCAGCCCCTTTGGGGGGTCGCAAGCTAACTATGGCTACACCTTC. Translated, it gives CASSPFGGSQANYGYTF.

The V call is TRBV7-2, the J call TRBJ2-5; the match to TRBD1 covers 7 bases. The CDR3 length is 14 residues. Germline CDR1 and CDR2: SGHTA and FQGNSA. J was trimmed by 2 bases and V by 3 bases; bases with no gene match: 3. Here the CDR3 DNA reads TGTGCCAGCAGCTTGAGGGGACAGCAAGAGACCCAGTACTTC. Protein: CASSLRGQQETQYF.

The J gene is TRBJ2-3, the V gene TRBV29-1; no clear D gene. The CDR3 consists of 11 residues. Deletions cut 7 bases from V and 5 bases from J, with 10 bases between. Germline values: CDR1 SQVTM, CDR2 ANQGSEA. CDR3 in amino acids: CSAPKGDTQYF. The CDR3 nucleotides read TGCAGCGCCCCGAAGGGAGATACGCAGTATTTT.

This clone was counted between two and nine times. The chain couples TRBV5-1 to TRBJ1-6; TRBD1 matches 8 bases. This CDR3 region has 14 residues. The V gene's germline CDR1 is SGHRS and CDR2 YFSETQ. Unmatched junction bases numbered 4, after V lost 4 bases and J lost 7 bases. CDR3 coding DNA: TGCGCCAGCAGCCACAGGGACAGGAATTCACCCCTCCACTTT. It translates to CASSHRDRNSPLHF.

The CDR3 DNA is TGTGCCAGCAGCCGCGGAAGCGGGAGCCGGAGCGGTAGGGTCTACGAGCAGTACTTC. This sequence encodes CASSRGSGSRSGRVYEQYF. This chain joins TRBV11-2 and TRBJ2-7; 8 bases line up with TRBD2. The CDR3 has 19 residues. The V segment lost 5 bases and the J segment 3 bases; nucleotides outside the gene matches: 21. Germline-derived CDR1 and CDR2 are SGHAT and FQNNGV.

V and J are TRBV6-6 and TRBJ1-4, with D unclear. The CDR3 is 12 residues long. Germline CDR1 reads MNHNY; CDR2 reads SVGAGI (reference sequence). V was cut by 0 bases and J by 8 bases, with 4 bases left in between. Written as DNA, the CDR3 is TGTGCCAGCAGTTACTCGGTAGAAAAACTGTTTTTT. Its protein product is CASSYSVEKLFF.

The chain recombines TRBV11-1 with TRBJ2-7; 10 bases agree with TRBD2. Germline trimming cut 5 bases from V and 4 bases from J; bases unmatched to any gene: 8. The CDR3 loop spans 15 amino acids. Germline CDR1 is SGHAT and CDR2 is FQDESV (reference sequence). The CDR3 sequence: CASSDLAGVLYEQYF. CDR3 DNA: TGTGCCAGCAGCGACCTAGCGGGAGTTCTTTACGAGCAGTACTTC.

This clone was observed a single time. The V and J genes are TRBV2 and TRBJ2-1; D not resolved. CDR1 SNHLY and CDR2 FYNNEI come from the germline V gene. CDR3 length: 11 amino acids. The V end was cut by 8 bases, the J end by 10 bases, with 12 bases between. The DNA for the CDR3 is TGTGCCAGCGCGCCCCCGCTGGAGCAGTTCTTC. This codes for CASAPPLEQFF. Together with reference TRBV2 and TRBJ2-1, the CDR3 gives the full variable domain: EPEVTQTPSHQVTQMGQEVILRCVPISNHLYFYWYRQILGQKVEFLVSFYNNEISEKSEIFDDQFSVERPDGSNFTLKIRSTKLEDSAMYFCASAPPLEQFFGPGTRLTVL.

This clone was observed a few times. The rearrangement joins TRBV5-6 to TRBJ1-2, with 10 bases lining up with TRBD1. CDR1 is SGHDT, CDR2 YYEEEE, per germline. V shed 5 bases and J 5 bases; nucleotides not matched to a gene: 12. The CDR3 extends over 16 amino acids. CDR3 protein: CASRSDRGRDLYGYTF. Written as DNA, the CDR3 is TGTGCCAGCAGATCCGACAGGGGGCGCGATCTTTATGGCTACACCTTC.